One and the same sample provided the 20 T cell receptor beta chains below, sequenced in a study of blood T cell repertoires in COVID-19. Repertoires were generated with immunoSEQ multiplex PCR, while TCRdb's copy carries only in-frame clones and drops some. The table shows about 150,000 clones, with 80% occurring only once. Sequenced: peripheral blood. These receptors originate from a man aged 55-75 years with acute or convalescent COVID-19.

The rearrangement joins TRBV5-6 to TRBJ1-2, with 7 bases lining up with TRBD1. V lost 3 bases to trimming and J lost 7 bases; unmatched junction nucleotides: 6. The germline V gene encodes CDR1 SGHDT and CDR2 YYEEEE. The CDR3 totals 13 residues. The CDR3: CASSSGQRIGYTF. The DNA for the CDR3 is TGTGCCAGCAGCTCGGGACAGCGAATTGGCTACACCTTC. Filled out from reference TRBV5-6 and TRBJ1-2, the complete variable domain reads DAGVTQSPTHLIKTRGQQVTLRCSPKSGHDTVSWYQQALGQGPQFIFQYYEEEERQRGNFPDRFSGHQFPNYSSELNVNALLLGDSALYLCASSSGQRIGYTFGSGTRLTVV.

For this clone: Additional DNA sequences in this sample encode the identical CDR3. V usage is TRBV18 and J usage is TRBJ1-2, with D maybe TRBD1 (6 bases). V lost 3 bases to trimming and J lost 4 bases, with 9 bases between them. This CDR3 has 13 amino acids. Germline-derived CDR1 and CDR2 are KGHSH and LQKENI. DNA for the CDR3: TGTGCCAGCTCACCCGACAGGAGCTATGGCTACACCTTC. Translated: CASSPDRSYGYTF.

The gene calls are TRBV18 and TRBJ2-7; 10 nucleotides align to TRBD1. V shed 6 bases, J shed 5 bases, and the junction held 10 bases outside the gene matches. The CDR3 has 15 amino acids. Germline-derived CDR1 and CDR2 are KGHSH and LQKENI. For the CDR3, the DNA is TGTGCCAGCTCGGCTTGGACAGGGGGAACCGACGAGCAGTACTTC. It codes for CASSAWTGGTDEQYF.

The genes are TRBV10-3 and TRBJ1-2; no reliable D call. The germline V gene encodes CDR1 ENHRY and CDR2 SYGVKD. The CDR3 spans 14 residues. V was cut by 6 bases and J by 2 bases, with 13 bases left in between. The CDR3 is CAIRTPNPNYGYTF. In DNA form, the CDR3 reads TGTGCCATCAGGACACCGAACCCAAACTATGGCTACACCTTC.

The gene calls are TRBV5-8 and TRBJ1-1; D is unresolved. CDR1 and CDR2 (germline): SGHTS, YDEGEE. Trimming took off 5 bases at V and 1 base at J, with 9 bases between the two ends. There are 13 residues in the CDR3. CDR3 in DNA: TGTGCCAGCAGGTACCCGGGGAACACTGAAGCTTTCTTT. Translation: CASRYPGNTEAFF.

This clone appeared once. The genes are TRBV19 and TRBJ1-3; weak D call: TRBD1 (6 bases). The CDR3 covers 14 residues. With 10 bases removed from V and 4 bases from J, the gap between germline ends came to 17 bases. Germline V gives CDR1 LNHDA, CDR2 SQIVND (reference sequence). The DNA of the CDR3 is TGTGCCACCGCAGGGGTCTCCCGAGGAAACACCATATATTTT. It translates to CATAGVSRGNTIYF. Together with reference TRBV19 and TRBJ1-3, the CDR3 gives the full variable domain: DGGITQSPKYLFRKEGQNVTLSCEQNLNHDAMYWYRQDPGQGLRLIYYSQIVNDFQKGDIAEGYSVSREKKESFPLTVTSAQKNPTAFYLCATAGVSRGNTIYFGEGSWLTVV.

This chain joins TRBV27 and TRBJ1-2; 8 bases match TRBD1. The ends lost 3 bases at V and 8 bases at J; junction bases unmatched: 8. The CDR3 runs 14 residues. Germline V gives CDR1 MNHEY, CDR2 SMNVEV (reference sequence). The CDR3 sequence: CASSLYRGGGGYTF. CDR3 DNA sequence: TGTGCCAGCAGTTTGTACAGGGGGGGTGGAGGCTACACCTTC.

This clone was recorded once. V is TRBV7-2 and J is TRBJ1-2; 10 bases align to TRBD1. Germline CDR1 is SGHTA and CDR2 is FQGNSA. The CDR3 consists of 15 residues. V lost 4 bases to trimming and J lost 2 bases; unmatched junction nucleotides: 4. CDR3 sequence: CASSSRTGGNYGYTF. The CDR3 region has the DNA TGTGCCAGCAGCTCCCGGACAGGGGGGAACTATGGCTACACCTTC. Variable domain in full (rest from reference TRBV7-2 and TRBJ1-2): GAGVSQSPSNKVTEKGKDVELRCDPISGHTALYWYRQSLGQGLEFLIYFQGNSAPDKSGLPSDRFSAERTGGSVSTLTIQRTQQEDSAVYLCASSSRTGGNYGYTFGSGTRLTVV.

The chain combines TRBV11-2 with TRBJ1-4; possibly TRBD1 for D (5 bases). Germline-derived CDR1 and CDR2 are SGHAT and FQNNGV. The CDR3 length is 16 residues. V was pared by 4 bases and J by 8 bases, with 20 bases between. The CDR3 DNA sequence: TGTGCCAGCAGCTCACTACGCGCAGGGAGGCAGGAAAAACTGTTTTTT. It is translated as CASSSLRAGRQEKLFF.

This chain's CDR3 is CATFAPGTPSSYEQYF. The DNA for the CDR3 is TGTGCCACCTTCGCTCCCGGGACACCTAGCTCCTACGAGCAGTACTTC. This sequence joins TRBV28 and TRBJ2-7; a possible D gene is TRBD1 (6 bases). The CDR3 is 16 residues long. In germline, CDR1 is MDHEN, CDR2 SYDVKM. V dropped 10 bases and J dropped 0 bases, with 22 bases sitting between them.

This chain links TRBV7-2 with TRBJ2-2; possibly TRBD2 for D (5 bases). Germline V gene lookup returns CDR1 SGHTA and CDR2 FQGNSA. The CDR3 runs to 15 residues. Between the trimmed V and J ends, which lost 4 bases and 7 bases, there was a span of 16 bases. The CDR3 here is CASSSLGSQFGELFF. CDR3 DNA: TGTGCCAGCAGCTCCCTGGGGAGCCAGTTCGGGGAGCTGTTTTTT.

This chain uses TRBV7-2 with TRBJ1-3, with 9 positions matching TRBD1. CDR3 size: 18 residues. J gave up 5 bases and V 5 bases, and 16 bases lay outside the gene matches. Germline CDR1 SGHTA, CDR2 FQGNSA. DNA of the CDR3: TGTGCCAGCAGCGATTCCCGGGACAGGGTACTGAAGAGAAACACCATATATTTT. Its translation: CASSDSRDRVLKRNTIYF.

A single count supports this clone. The V and J genes are TRBV7-3 and TRBJ2-5, with D tentatively TRBD2 (5 bases). The CDR3 runs to 15 residues. Trimming took off 2 bases at V and 5 bases at J, with 15 bases between the two ends. The germline CDR1 and CDR2 sequences are SGHTA and FQGTGA. The CDR3: CASSLGLASLETQYF. The CDR3 DNA is TGTGCCAGCAGCTTAGGCCTAGCTTCCTTGGAGACCCAGTACTTC.

The chain carries TRBV7-2 and TRBJ1-6; no clear D gene. This CDR3 has 17 amino acids. V was shortened by 1 base and J by 6 bases, with 16 bases between the two germline ends. CDR1 SGHTA and CDR2 FQGNSA come from the germline V gene. The CDR3 nucleotides read TGTGCCAGCAGCTTAGTGACTGGCCCAATTTTTAATTCACCCCTCCACTTT. It translates to CASSLVTGPIFNSPLHF.

The V and J genes are TRBV18 and TRBJ1-6; TRBD1 matches 7 bases. Per germline, CDR1 KGHSH and CDR2 LQKENI. J gave up 10 bases and V 4 bases, and 4 bases lay outside the gene matches. This CDR3 is 13 amino acids long. This CDR3 is CASSLGTESPLHF. The CDR3 DNA is TGTGCCAGCTCACTCGGGACAGAATCACCCCTCCACTTT.

The CDR3 sequence: CASSLSGAYEQYF. DNA of the CDR3: TGTGCCAGCAGTCTCTCCGGGGCCTACGAGCAGTACTTC. The rearrangement joins TRBV28 to TRBJ2-7, with D maybe TRBD2 (5 bases). V was clipped by 5 bases and J by 2 bases, with 10 bases between them. CDR1 is MDHEN and CDR2 is SYDVKM in the germline V gene. The CDR3 consists of 13 residues.

The chain joins TRBV3-1 (or the pseudogene TRBV3-2) to TRBJ2-1, with 12 bases lining up with TRBD2. The germline CDR1 and CDR2 sequences are LGHDT and YNNKEL (reference sequence). After removal of 1 base from V and 9 bases from J, the junction contained 16 bases not matched to a gene. CDR3 length equals 19 residues. CDR3 DNA sequence: TGTGCCAGCAGCCAAGCGTTATACCTAGCGGGGGGGAGGAGTGGTGAGCAGTTCTTC. Its protein product is CASSQALYLAGGRSGEQFF.

The chain recombines TRBV6-5 with TRBJ2-7; 8 nucleotides agree with TRBD2. Germline V CDR1 and CDR2: MNHEY, SVGAGI. This CDR3 is 15 amino acids long. With V trimmed by 6 bases and J by 2 bases, 9 bases remained unmatched. The CDR3 DNA follows: TGTGCCAGCAGGGACGGGGGGGCCTCAACCTACGAGCAGTACTTC. Its translation: CASRDGGASTYEQYF.

This clone was observed once. The rearrangement uses TRBV3-1 (or the pseudogene TRBV3-2) and TRBJ1-6, with 10 bases fitting TRBD1. Germline trimming cut 4 bases from V and 7 bases from J; bases unmatched to any gene: 4. This CDR3 contains 15 residues. The germline gives CDR1 LGHDT, CDR2 YNNKEL (reference sequence). As DNA, the CDR3 is TGTGCCAGCAGCCGAGGACAGGGGGGCAATTCACCCCTCCACTTT. Encoded protein: CASSRGQGGNSPLHF.

This clone was seen only once. J is TRBJ2-2 and V is TRBV3-1 (or the pseudogene TRBV3-2); TRBD1 is a possible D gene (5 bases). CDR1 is LGHDT and CDR2 is YNNKEL in the germline V gene (reference sequence). Trimming took off 0 bases at V and 5 bases at J, with 13 bases between the two ends. The CDR3 sequence is 16 residues long. In DNA, the CDR3 is TGTGCCAGCAGCCAAGATAGGGGCGTGAGGACCGGGGAGCTGTTTTTT. It encodes CASSQDRGVRTGELFF.